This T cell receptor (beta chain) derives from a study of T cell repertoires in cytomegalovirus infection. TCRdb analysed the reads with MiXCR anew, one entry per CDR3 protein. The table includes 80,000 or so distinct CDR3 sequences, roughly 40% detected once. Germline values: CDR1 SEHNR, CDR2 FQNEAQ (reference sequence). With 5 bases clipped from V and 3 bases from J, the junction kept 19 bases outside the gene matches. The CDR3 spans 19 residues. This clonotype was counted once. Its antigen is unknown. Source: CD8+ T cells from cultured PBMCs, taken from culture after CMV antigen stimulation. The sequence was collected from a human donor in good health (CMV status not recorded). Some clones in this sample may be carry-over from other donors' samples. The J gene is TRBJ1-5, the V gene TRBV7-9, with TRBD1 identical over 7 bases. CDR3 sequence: CASSQTKSSQGWHNQPQHF. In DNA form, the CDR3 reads TGTGCCAGCAGCCAAACAAAAAGCTCACAGGGGTGGCACAATCAGCCCCAGCATTTT.